The 27 T cell receptor beta chains below all came from one sample that was sequenced in a study of T cells after posttransplantation cyclophosphamide. Clones were sequenced by immunoSEQ multiplex PCR, and TCRdb holds only the in-frame ones, with some missing. The repertoire consists of approximately 2,500 clones, with 55% to 75% occurring once and the leading ten covering 25% to 35%. Busulfan-fludarabine conditioning, marrow transplant, and cyclophosphamide on days +3 and +4 were administered. The material was PBMCs, obtained 30 days after allogeneic stem cell transplant with posttransplant cyclophosphamide. Receptor source: a female patient in her 50s who received an allogeneic stem cell transplant from a related donor, was CMV-positive, and had no GVHD. Some T cells may be the graft donor's.

Written as DNA, the CDR3 is TGTGCCACCAGCAGAGATCACGAGTACGAGCAGTTCTTC. Translation gives CATSRDHEYEQFF. This chain connects TRBV15 to TRBJ2-1, with D unclear. Germline CDR1 reads LNHNV; CDR2 reads YYDKDF (reference sequence). The CDR3 consists of 13 residues. Trimming took 0 bases from V and 10 from J, leaving 10 bases between them.

Written as DNA, the CDR3 is TGTGCCAGCAGCGTACAGGGCCCTGATGACACTGAAGCTTTCTTT. Residues: CASSVQGPDDTEAFF. The V and J genes are TRBV21-1 and TRBJ1-1; the DNA was not used to check the table's D call, TRBD1. TRBV21-1 is designated a pseudogene. The CDR3 covers 15 residues.

This rearrangement joins TRBV7-6 to TRBJ1-1; D is unclear. V gave up 8 bases and J gave up 1 base, with 11 bases separating them. Germline V CDR1 and CDR2: SGHVS, FNYEAQ. CDR3 size: 13 residues. The CDR3 is CASGLWGNTEAFF. CDR3 DNA: TGTGCCAGCGGACTTTGGGGGAACACTGAAGCTTTCTTT. Combining the CDR3 with reference TRBV7-6 and TRBJ1-1 gives the whole variable domain GAGVSQSPRYKVTKRGQDVALRCDPISGHVSLYWYRQALGQGPEFLTYFNYEAQQDKSGLPNDRFSAERPEGSISTLTIQRTEQRDSAMYRCASGLWGNTEAFFGQGTRLTVV.

The chain combines TRBV5-1 with TRBJ2-2, with 10 bases identical to TRBD2. Germline CDR1 SGHRS, CDR2 YFSETQ. Trimming at V came to 0 bases and at J to 4 bases, leaving 9 bases not matched to a gene. The CDR3 is 18 residues long. The CDR3 region has the DNA TGCGCCAGCAGCTTGGACCCTAGCGGGGGCCCATTCACCGGGGAGCTGTTTTTT. Translation gives CASSLDPSGGPFTGELFF.

V and J are TRBV7-9 and TRBJ1-2; 7 bases line up with TRBD1. Looked up from germline, CDR1 is SEHNR and CDR2 is FQNEAQ (reference sequence). This CDR3 spans 15 amino acids. Trimming removed 4 bases from V and 1 base from J; junction bases left unmatched: 6. CDR3 nucleotides: TGTGCCAGCAGCTCCCTCGGGACAGATAACTATGGCTACACCTTC. Protein product: CASSSLGTDNYGYTF.

Only a few counts were recorded for this clone. This chain links TRBV7-8 with TRBJ2-3; no clear D. Germline V gives CDR1 SGHVS, CDR2 FQNEAQ. The V end lost 5 bases, the J end lost 0 bases, and 15 bases lay between the germline ends. The CDR3 totals 16 residues. The CDR3 here is CASSPTPETSTDTQYF. In nucleotides, the CDR3 is TGTGCCAGCAGCCCCACTCCGGAGACTAGCACAGATACGCAGTATTTT.

To note about this clone: One end of the junction fails to match germline, which may point to a read error. The chain has TRBV7-7 and TRBJ2-3, with 9 bases identical to TRBD1. Germline V CDR1 and CDR2: SSHAT, FNYEAQ (reference sequence). This CDR3 has 14 amino acids. Written as DNA, the CDR3 is TGTGCTAGCAGCTCGGGACAGGGAGGAGATACGCAGTATTTT. Translation: CASSSGQGGDTQYF.

The chain combines TRBV19 with TRBJ1-2; 8 positions agree with TRBD1. V shed 1 base and J 4 bases; nucleotides not matched to a gene: 8. CDR1 is LNHDA and CDR2 is SQIVND in the germline V gene (reference sequence). The CDR3 runs to 16 residues. CDR3 DNA sequence: TGTGCCAGTAGTATAGGAGGGACAGGCGACACCTATGGCTACACCTTC. Protein sequence: CASSIGGTGDTYGYTF.

This clone was seen only a few times. The chain combines TRBV11-3 with TRBJ2-2, with TRBD1 matching over 9 bases. The V and J ends lost 4 bases and 6 bases, in that order; junction bases with no gene match: 3. Germline V gives CDR1 SGHNT, CDR2 YENEEA. There are 14 residues in the CDR3. CDR3 nucleotide sequence: TGTGCCAGCAGCTCCTACAGGGGGCCCGGGGAGCTGTTTTTT. Translated: CASSSYRGPGELFF.

The chain is built from TRBV29-1 and TRBJ2-7; tentatively, D is TRBD1 (5 bases). Trimming took 5 bases from V and 3 from J, leaving 8 bases between them. The CDR3 is 11 amino acids. In germline, CDR1 is SQVTM, CDR2 ANQGSEA. CDR3 in amino acids: CSVQTDYEQYF. As DNA, the CDR3 is TGCAGCGTTCAGACAGACTACGAGCAGTACTTC.

V and J are TRBV5-1 and TRBJ2-1, with 13 bases identical to TRBD2. V was pared by 0 bases and J by 7 bases, with 4 bases of the junction left unmatched. Germline loops: CDR1 SGHRS, CDR2 YFSETQ. This CDR3 is 16 amino acids long. CDR3 DNA sequence: TGCGCCAGCAGCTTGGAGACTAGCGGGGGGTCGAATGAGCAGTTCTTC. It specifies CASSLETSGGSNEQFF.

The chain couples TRBV6-5 to TRBJ1-1; D call uncertain. Germline lookup yields CDR1 MNHEY and CDR2 SVGAGI. The V end was cut by 0 bases, the J end by 0 bases, with 11 bases between. CDR3 length equals 16 residues. CDR3 loop: CASSYSQETMNTEAFF. CDR3 nucleotide sequence: TGTGCCAGCAGTTACTCGCAGGAGACTATGAACACTGAAGCTTTCTTT.

V gene TRBV5-1 combines with J gene TRBJ2-5, with TRBD1 matching 10 bases. The length of the CDR3 is 15 residues. J lost 0 bases, V lost 5 bases, and 4 bases had no gene match. Germline V CDR1 and CDR2: SGHRS, YFSETQ. The CDR3 loop is CASRTGQGYQETQYF. The CDR3 nucleotides are TGCGCCAGCAGGACGGGACAGGGGTACCAAGAGACCCAGTACTTC.

CDR3 in DNA: TGCAGCACCCGTCGGGGGGAGGAGACCCAGTACTTC. It specifies CSTRRGEETQYF. The genes are TRBV29-1 and TRBJ2-5, with 7 nucleotides matching TRBD2. With 8 bases clipped from V and 5 bases from J, the junction kept 8 bases outside the gene matches. CDR3 length equals 12 residues. Germline V gene sequence: CDR1 SQVTM, CDR2 ANQGSEA.

This rearrangement joins TRBV19 to TRBJ2-1; 9 bases match TRBD2. Germline-derived CDR1 and CDR2 are LNHDA and SQIVND (reference sequence). J gave up 8 bases and V 6 bases, and 5 bases lay outside the gene matches. The CDR3 runs 13 residues. The CDR3 coding sequence is TGTGCCAGTAGGCGGACTAGCGCTTATGAGCAGTTCTTC. Translated, it gives CASRRTSAYEQFF.

The J gene is TRBJ1-6, the V gene TRBV5-1; TRBD1 agrees at 8 bases. The CDR3 contains 15 residues. The germline gives CDR1 SGHRS, CDR2 YFSETQ. Unmatched junction bases numbered 9, after V lost 3 bases and J lost 10 bases. The CDR3: CASSSHRGTNSPLHF. The DNA of the CDR3 is TGCGCCAGCAGCTCACACAGGGGGACGAACTCACCCCTCCACTTT.

The CDR3 coding sequence is TGTGCCTGGAGTGTAATGTCAGGGGGCCACTATGGCTACACCTTC. Translation: CAWSVMSGGHYGYTF. The chain has TRBV30 and TRBJ1-2; 8 bases are shared with TRBD1. This CDR3 is 15 amino acids long. The V and J ends lost 0 bases and 3 bases, in that order; junction bases with no gene match: 6. CDR1 is GTSNPN and CDR2 is SVGIG in the germline V gene (reference sequence).

J is TRBJ2-1 and V is TRBV7-6; 7 bases are a match to TRBD2. Germline-derived CDR1 and CDR2 are SGHVS and FNYEAQ. The CDR3 covers 15 residues. Trimming took 4 bases from V and 1 from J; bases not matched to a gene: 4. CDR3 nucleotide sequence: TGTGCCAGCAGCTCGCTAGCGGAATCCTACAATGAGCAGTTCTTC. Protein: CASSSLAESYNEQFF.

In this sample, this clone turned up a few times. The gene calls are TRBV5-5 and TRBJ1-5; tentative D call: TRBD1 (5 bases). There are 16 residues in the CDR3. Germline CDR1 SGHKS, CDR2 YYEKEE (reference sequence). V dropped 4 bases and J dropped 1 base, with 15 bases sitting between them. The CDR3 sequence is CASSGGGTASNQPQHF. The CDR3 DNA follows: TGTGCCAGCAGCGGCGGGGGAACAGCGAGCAATCAGCCCCAGCATTTT.

The J gene is TRBJ1-2, the V gene TRBV5-1; 8 bases line up with TRBD1. After removal of 4 bases from V and 4 bases from J, the junction contained 6 bases not matched to a gene. The CDR3 totals 14 residues. Germline V gene lookup returns CDR1 SGHRS and CDR2 YFSETQ. CDR3 bases: TGCGCCAGCAGCGCCCAGGGGGCAGGCTATGGCTACACCTTC. This translates into CASSAQGAGYGYTF.

This clone has a handful of counts. The chain joins TRBV5-1 to TRBJ2-5; TRBD2 is a possible D gene (5 bases). The V and J ends lost 3 bases and 1 base respectively, with 13 bases between them. Germline CDR1 reads SGHRS; CDR2 reads YFSETQ. The CDR3 has 15 amino acids. The CDR3 here is CASSWTAPSQETQYF. CDR3 nucleotides: TGCGCCAGCAGCTGGACTGCACCATCCCAAGAGACCCAGTACTTC.

This clone was observed a few times. J is TRBJ1-6 and V is TRBV9; D is unresolved. The CDR3 runs to 13 residues. Germline V gene lookup returns CDR1 SGDLS and CDR2 YYNGEE. The ends were cut back, 7 bases at V and 7 bases at J, with 12 bases in the middle. The CDR3 sequence: CASQETGNSPLHF. In nucleotides, the CDR3 is TGTGCCAGCCAAGAAACCGGGAATTCACCCCTCCACTTT.

V usage is TRBV9 and J usage is TRBJ1-1; 7 nucleotides align to TRBD1. The germline gives CDR1 SGDLS, CDR2 YYNGEE. Trimming cost V 4 bases and J 0 bases; bases outside gene matches: 18. The CDR3 runs to 19 residues. CDR3 loop: CASSPIYMEGAGMNTEAFF. The CDR3 DNA is TGTGCCAGCAGCCCAATTTACATGGAGGGGGCGGGGATGAACACTGAAGCTTTCTTT.

The J gene is TRBJ1-1, the V gene TRBV9, with 8 nucleotides matching TRBD1. The germline gives CDR1 SGDLS, CDR2 YYNGEE. J lost 4 bases, V lost 0 bases, and 5 bases had no gene match. The CDR3 extends over 15 amino acids. The CDR3 nucleotides read TGTGCCAGCAGCGTAGAACAGGGGGAAATCACTGAAGCTTTCTTT. The encoded protein is CASSVEQGEITEAFF.

This clone was counted only a few times. This chain joins TRBV15 and TRBJ2-7, with 7 bases that match TRBD2. The junction had 10 bases not matched to a gene; V was cut back by 1 base and J by 1 base. Germline V CDR1 and CDR2: LNHNV, YYDKDF (reference sequence). This CDR3 contains 17 residues. CDR3 nucleotides: TGTGCCACCAGCAGAGTTGTTCAGCGGGAACGGTCCTACGAGCAGTACTTC. Amino acids: CATSRVVQRERSYEQYF.

V is TRBV9 and J is TRBJ1-2; D ambiguous. V lost 0 bases and J 0 bases, leaving 6 bases between the germline ends. In germline, CDR1 is SGDLS, CDR2 YYNGEE. There are 14 residues in the CDR3. The CDR3 reads CASSVGGANYGYTF. The CDR3 nucleotides read TGTGCCAGCAGCGTAGGGGGAGCTAACTATGGCTACACCTTC.

The rearrangement links TRBV4-3 to TRBJ2-7; D perhaps matches TRBD1 (5 bases). The V end lost 0 bases, the J end lost 6 bases, and 15 bases lay between the germline ends. This CDR3 region has 15 residues. CDR1 LGHNA and CDR2 YSLEER come from the germline V gene. CDR3 bases: TGCGCCAGCAGCCAAGAGGGGCAGACCCCTCGCGAGCAGTACTTC. Protein product: CASSQEGQTPREQYF.